A single T cell receptor (beta chain) is shown here with its context. Using immunoSEQ multiplex PCR, the repertoire was profiled, and TCRdb retains in-frame clones only, with some absent. The profile covers some 270,000 clones, with roughly 82% appearing a single time and over 5.5% taken by the ten largest. Patients at the Seattle site were enrolled during active infection and followed longitudinally. Germline V CDR1 and CDR2: SNHLY, FYNNEI. Trimming removed 10 bases from V and 7 bases from J, with 20 bases in between. The CDR3 sequence is 15 residues long. The data stem from a study of blood T cell repertoires in COVID-19. Study summary: From T cells, B-cell-depleted T cells, or PBMCs came the material, which was cDNA or gDNA.

The sample taken for sequencing was peripheral blood. This clonotype originated in an elderly woman with COVID-19, enrolled during active disease. The chain uses TRBV2 and TRBJ1-6; D possibly corresponds to TRBD1 (6 bases). The CDR3 loop reads CATTPTGLGNSPLHF. The CDR3 DNA is TGTGCCACGACCCCGACAGGCTTAGGGAATTCACCCCTCCACTTT. The variable domain in full, completed from reference TRBV2 and TRBJ1-6, reads EPEVTQTPSHQVTQMGQEVILRCVPISNHLYFYWYRQILGQKVEFLVSFYNNEISEKSEIFDDQFSVERPDGSNFTLKIRSTKLEDSAMYFCATTPTGLGNSPLHFGNGTRLTVT.